Shown below are 21 T cell receptor beta chains from a single sample sequenced in a study of blood T cell repertoires in COVID-19. Some clones are missing from TCRdb's copy, which holds only in-frame ones; the method was immunoSEQ multiplex PCR. There are 120,000 to 150,000 clones in the sample; around four fifths occur only once, and approximately 5% lies in the top ten. The sample consisted of peripheral blood. The receptors here all came from a human donor in a cohort sampled during active COVID-19.

This chain joins TRBV27 and TRBJ2-7, with no clear D. Germline V gene data show CDR1 as MNHEY and CDR2 as SMNVEV (reference sequence). This CDR3 region has 11 residues. Between the trimmed V and J ends, which lost 9 bases and 2 bases, there was a span of 8 bases. The CDR3, as DNA: TGTGCCAGGAGCCTGACCTACGAGCAGTACGTC. Amino acid sequence: CARSLTYEQYV.

This chain links TRBV6-2 or TRBV6-3 with TRBJ2-3; a possible D gene is TRBD1 (6 bases). The V and J ends lost 7 bases and 4 bases respectively, with 18 bases between them. Looked up from germline, CDR1 is MNHEY and CDR2 is SVGEGT. This CDR3 spans 15 amino acids. The CDR3 nucleotides read TGTGCCAGCACCCCCCTGTGGGGGCCGTCAGATACGCAGTATTTT. Its protein product is CASTPLWGPSDTQYF.

This chain connects TRBV6-1 to TRBJ2-7; 10 bases match TRBD1. V was clipped by 1 base and J by 3 bases; unmatched bases: 3. The germline V gene encodes CDR1 MNHNS and CDR2 SASEGT. This CDR3 region has 15 residues. Here the CDR3 reads CASSEGTGGHYEQYF. The CDR3 DNA reads TGTGCCAGCAGTGAAGGGACAGGGGGTCACTACGAGCAGTACTTC.

The chain combines TRBV3-1 (or the pseudogene TRBV3-2) with TRBJ1-1, with no clear D. Trimming removed 5 bases from V and 1 base from J, with 8 bases in between. Looked up from germline, CDR1 is LGHDT and CDR2 is YNNKEL (reference sequence). The CDR3 loop spans 13 amino acids. CDR3 amino acids: CASSLTENTEAFF. The CDR3 coding sequence is TGTGCCAGCAGCTTAACAGAGAACACTGAAGCTTTCTTT.

The table lists this clone with a few counts. Here the CDR3 DNA reads TGTGCCAGCAGTGAGAGTGGGGCCACAGGGTCACCCCTCCACTTT. Protein: CASSESGATGSPLHF. The genes are TRBV6-4 and TRBJ1-6; maybe TRBD1 (6 bases). V lost 3 bases and J 10 bases, leaving 16 bases between the germline ends. Germline V lookup: CDR1 MRHNA, CDR2 SNTAGT. This CDR3 is built from 15 residues.

This chain connects TRBV5-1 to TRBJ2-1; 11 bases match TRBD2. The CDR3 spans 15 residues. From germline, CDR1 is SGHRS and CDR2 YFSETQ. Trimming removed 3 bases from V and 7 bases from J; junction bases left unmatched: 6. The CDR3 bases are TGCGCCAGCAGCTCGACTAGCGGGGACGGTAATGAGCAGTTCTTC. It specifies CASSSTSGDGNEQFF.

The chain joins TRBV21-1 to TRBJ1-2; the table's D gene call, TRBD1, was not cross checked with the DNA. TRBV21-1 is recorded as a pseudogene. This CDR3 comprises 19 residues. CDR3 nucleotides: TGTGCCAGCAGCAAAGCGCTCGCGGGACAGGGTCGGCCTAACTATGGCTACACCTTC. Protein product: CASSKALAGQGRPNYGYTF.

The CDR3 loop is CASSLEGLAGVYEQYV. CDR3 DNA: TGTGCCAGCAGCTTGGAGGGACTAGCGGGAGTCTACGAGCAGTACGTC. V usage is TRBV5-4 and J usage is TRBJ2-7, with 14 bases lining up with TRBD2. V dropped 0 bases and J dropped 3; count of bases not matched to a gene: 2. CDR1 and CDR2 from the germline V gene are SGHNT and YYREEE (reference sequence). The CDR3 contains 16 residues.

The chain has TRBV13 and TRBJ2-3; weak D call: TRBD2 (7 bases). The germline V gene has CDR1 PRHDT and CDR2 FYEKMQ (reference sequence). CDR3 length: 16 amino acids. V dropped 5 bases and J dropped 5 bases, with 20 bases sitting between them. This CDR3 reads CASSLGGRGGQDTQYF. In DNA, the CDR3 is TGTGCCAGCAGCCTTGGGGGGAGGGGGGGGCAAGATACGCAGTATTTT.

This clone was counted a few times. The V and J genes are TRBV27 and TRBJ2-7; 10 bases are shared with TRBD2. Germline CDR1 MNHEY, CDR2 SMNVEV (reference sequence). The CDR3 is made up of 14 amino acids. CDR3 DNA sequence: TGTGCGATCCCTAGGCTAGCGGGAGACTACGAGCAGTACGTC. Its protein product is CAIPRLAGDYEQYV.

V usage is TRBV24-1 and J usage is TRBJ1-2; 9 bases map to TRBD1. The V segment lost 4 bases and the J segment 8 bases; nucleotides outside the gene matches: 4. CDR1 is KGHDR, CDR2 SFDVKD, per germline. The CDR3 length is 13 residues. This CDR3 reads CATSEWTGEGYTF. The DNA of the CDR3 is TGTGCCACCAGTGAGTGGACAGGGGAGGGCTACACCTTC.

This sequence joins TRBV4-2 and TRBJ2-1; a weak D match, TRBD1 (5 bases). The length of the CDR3 is 14 residues. V dropped 4 bases and J dropped 5 bases, with 12 bases sitting between them. Germline CDR1 is LGHNA and CDR2 is YNFKEQ. CDR3 sequence (DNA): TGTGCCAGCAGCCGAAGCGACAGAGACAATGAGCAGTTCTTC. It specifies CASSRSDRDNEQFF.

The chain links TRBV11-2 to TRBJ2-7; 7 bases are shared with TRBD1. The CDR3 length is 15 residues. The V gene's germline CDR1 is SGHAT and CDR2 FQNNGV. The junction had 12 bases not matched to a gene; V was cut back by 5 bases and J by 5 bases. CDR3 loop: CASSHGYRGRNEQYF. The DNA for the CDR3 is TGTGCCAGCAGCCACGGGTACAGGGGTAGGAACGAGCAGTACTTC. The whole variable domain, remainder taken from reference TRBV11-2 and TRBJ2-7, is EAGVAQSPRYKIIEKRQSVAFWCNPISGHATLYWYQQILGQGPKLLIQFQNNGVVDDSQLPKDRFSAERLKGVDSTLKIQPAKLEDSAVYLCASSHGYRGRNEQYFGPGTRLTVT.

There are a few counts of this clone. V usage is TRBV2 and J usage is TRBJ1-2; 8 bases line up with TRBD1. Germline values: CDR1 SNHLY, CDR2 FYNNEI. The CDR3 consists of 15 residues. The V segment lost 5 bases and the J segment 7 bases; nucleotides outside the gene matches: 12. In DNA, the CDR3 is TGTGCCAGCAGTCCCGGCCTCGCAGGGGGCTCTGGCTACACCTTC. This codes for CASSPGLAGGSGYTF.

The CDR3 protein is CASSPGRANEQFF. As DNA, the CDR3 is TGTGCCAGCAGCCCAGGGAGGGCCAATGAGCAGTTCTTC. This chain connects TRBV13 to TRBJ2-1; 7 bases are a match to TRBD2. The junction had 4 bases not matched to a gene; V was cut back by 5 bases and J by 6 bases. This CDR3 contains 13 residues. The V gene's germline CDR1 is PRHDT and CDR2 FYEKMQ (reference sequence).

The chain couples TRBV18 to TRBJ1-4, with TRBD1 matching over 7 bases. V shed 4 bases and J 2 bases; nucleotides not matched to a gene: 4. Germline V gene lookup returns CDR1 KGHSH and CDR2 LQKENI. This CDR3 region has 15 residues. The chain's CDR3 is CASSLLTGTNEKLFF. The CDR3 DNA reads as TGTGCCAGCTCACTTCTGACAGGGACTAATGAAAAACTGTTTTTT.

The chain is built from TRBV9 and TRBJ2-5, with 8 bases aligning to TRBD1. The CDR3 is 14 residues long. The germline CDR1 and CDR2 sequences are SGDLS and YYNGEE. V dropped 4 bases and J dropped 1; count of bases not matched to a gene: 3. The CDR3: CASSTQGAQETQYF. The DNA of the CDR3 is TGTGCCAGCAGCACCCAGGGGGCCCAAGAGACCCAGTACTTC.

V is TRBV3-1 (or the pseudogene TRBV3-2) and J is TRBJ1-2, with D possibly being TRBD1 (6 bases). The CDR3 length is 15 residues. Trimming took off 4 bases at V and 2 bases at J, with 14 bases between the two ends. Germline-derived CDR1 and CDR2 are LGHDT and YNNKEL (reference sequence). The chain's CDR3 is CASSPGGAPNYGYTF. In DNA form, the CDR3 reads TGTGCCAGCAGCCCGGGGGGGGCGCCGAACTATGGCTACACCTTC.

The chain has TRBV27 and TRBJ2-5; tentative D call: TRBD1 (6 bases). The CDR3 totals 15 residues. Trimming took 6 bases from V and 5 from J, leaving 19 bases between them. Germline assignment: CDR1 MNHEY and CDR2 SMNVEV (reference sequence). CDR3 loop: CASRRGTQGRETQYF. CDR3 sequence (DNA): TGTGCCAGCAGGCGAGGGACGCAGGGGCGTGAGACCCAGTACTTC.

This chain connects TRBV15 to TRBJ1-3; D ambiguous. This CDR3 has 15 residues. The germline V and J ends were trimmed by 3 bases and 6 bases, with 15 bases remaining between them. CDR1 is LNHNV and CDR2 is YYDKDF in the germline V gene (reference sequence). In DNA form, the CDR3 reads TGTGCCACCAGCAGGCCCGGGAGCTATGAAAACACCATATATTTT. Amino acids: CATSRPGSYENTIYF.

V and J are TRBV11-2 and TRBJ2-7; a possible D gene is TRBD1 (5 bases). Trimming took 1 base from V and 1 from J, leaving 11 bases between them. Per the germline V gene, CDR1 is SGHAT and CDR2 is FQNNGV. The CDR3 extends over 15 amino acids. CDR3: CASSLARQPSYEQYV. The CDR3 region has the DNA TGTGCCAGCAGCTTAGCTAGACAGCCTTCCTACGAGCAGTACGTC.